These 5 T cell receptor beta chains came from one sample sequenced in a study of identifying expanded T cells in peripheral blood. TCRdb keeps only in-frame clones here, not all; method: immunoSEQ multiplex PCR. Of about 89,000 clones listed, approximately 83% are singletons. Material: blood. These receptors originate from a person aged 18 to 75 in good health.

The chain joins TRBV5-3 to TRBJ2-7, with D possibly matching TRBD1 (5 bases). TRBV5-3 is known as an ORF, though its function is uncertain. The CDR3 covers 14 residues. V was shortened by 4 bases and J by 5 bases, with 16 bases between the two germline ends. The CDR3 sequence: CARSLLSGPHEQYF. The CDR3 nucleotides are TGTGCCAGAAGCCTATTGTCAGGGCCCCACGAGCAGTACTTC.

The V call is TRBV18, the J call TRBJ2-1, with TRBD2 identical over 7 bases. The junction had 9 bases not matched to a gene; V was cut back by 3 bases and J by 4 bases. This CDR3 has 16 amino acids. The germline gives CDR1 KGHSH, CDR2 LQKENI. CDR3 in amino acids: CASSPRGTILYNEQFF. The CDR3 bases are TGTGCCAGCTCACCCCGTGGGACTATCCTATACAATGAGCAGTTCTTC.

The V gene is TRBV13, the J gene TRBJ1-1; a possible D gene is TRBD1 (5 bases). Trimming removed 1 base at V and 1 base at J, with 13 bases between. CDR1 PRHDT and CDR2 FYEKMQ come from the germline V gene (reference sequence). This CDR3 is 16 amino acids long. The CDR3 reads CASSLEGIGSNTEAFF. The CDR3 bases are TGTGCCAGCAGCTTAGAGGGGATCGGATCGAACACTGAAGCTTTCTTT.

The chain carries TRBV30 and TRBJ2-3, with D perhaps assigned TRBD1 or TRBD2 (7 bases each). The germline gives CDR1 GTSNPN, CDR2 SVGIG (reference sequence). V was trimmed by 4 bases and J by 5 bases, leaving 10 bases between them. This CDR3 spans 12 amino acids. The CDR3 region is CAWTGGGDTQYF. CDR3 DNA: TGTGCCTGGACAGGGGGGGGAGATACGCAGTATTTT.

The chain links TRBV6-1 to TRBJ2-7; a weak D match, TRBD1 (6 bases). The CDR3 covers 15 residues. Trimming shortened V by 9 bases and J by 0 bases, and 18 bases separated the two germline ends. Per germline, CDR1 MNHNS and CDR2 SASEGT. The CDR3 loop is CASSLIGGHSYEQYF. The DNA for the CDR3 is TGTGCCAGTTCGCTTATAGGGGGACACTCCTACGAGCAGTACTTC.